This T cell receptor beta chain was captured by sequencing in a study of graft-versus-host responses after intestinal transplantation. The plating included roughly 200,000 irradiated, violet-dye-labeled stimulator cells together with roughly 200,000 CFSE-labeled responder cells. Here immunoSEQ multiplex PCR was the method, and the copy in TCRdb shows in-frame clones only, minus some. The profile shows approximately 7,000 clones, around 30% of them singletons. A few counts support this clone. CDR1 and CDR2 from the germline V gene are MNHNY and SVGAGI (reference sequence). The CDR3 has 13 amino acids. Trimming shortened V by 5 bases and J by 4 bases, and 9 bases separated the two germline ends.

The receptor comes from a human patient who was an organ donor for intestinal transplantation. The V gene is TRBV6-6, the J gene TRBJ1-5, with a weak D call TRBD1 (6 bases). The source material was alloreactive CD8+ T cells from a mixed lymphocyte reaction culture, sampled before transplantation. Subset in this sample: CFSE-low proliferating T cells sorted from approximately six-day pre-transplant mixed lymphocyte reaction (GvH or HvG direction). CDR3 DNA sequence: TGTGCCAGCAGTATACAGGGAAATCAGCCCCAGCATTTT. It codes for CASSIQGNQPQHF.